Listed below are T cell receptor beta chains from one sample, sequenced in a study of blood T cell repertoires in COVID-19. Here immunoSEQ multiplex PCR was the method, and the copy in TCRdb shows in-frame clones only, minus some. The table shows 80,000 or so clones, with around 80% occurring only once. Sequencing was done on a sample of peripheral blood. Every receptor here comes from a man aged 60 to 75 with acute or convalescent COVID-19. CDR3s include the opening cysteine and the closing phenylalanine or tryptophan. The D gene is left open where the match is weak. Size values are once, few and many counts, or a class for expanded clones, and some rows have none.

V gene	J gene	D gene	clone size	CDR3 DNA	CDR3 protein
TRBV5-4	TRBJ2-7	NA	once	TGTGCCAGCAGCTCAAAGAGCTCCTACGAGCAGTACTTC	CASSSKSSYEQYF
TRBV11-2	TRBJ1-2	TRBD1	NA	TGTGCCAGCAGCTTAAATTATGGGGGACAGGTCGCGGGTGGCTACACCTTC	CASSLNYGGQVAGGYTF
TRBV7-9	TRBJ1-1	NA	NA	TGTGCCAGCAGCTCTCGACAGGCCACTGAAGCTTTCTTT	CASSSRQATEAFF
TRBV11-2	TRBJ1-2	NA	few	TGTGCCAGCAGCCCCCAGGGTCCCTATGGCTACACCTTC	CASSPQGPYGYTF
TRBV4-3	TRBJ1-4	TRBD1	NA	TGCGCCAGCAGCCAAGGGACAGGGGAGGAAAAACTGTTTTTT	CASSQGTGEEKLFF
TRBV7-2	TRBJ2-7	TRBD2	NA	TGTGCCAGCAGCTCGGGGGGTAACGGGGGCTACGAGCAGTACTTC	CASSSGGNGGYEQYF
TRBV6-5	TRBJ1-1	NA	NA	NA	CASSTSGQGRTEAFF
TRBV29-1	TRBJ1-1	TRBD1	NA	TGCAGCGTTGAAGGGGGAGGCAGGGGGAGCGAAGCTTTCTTT	CSVEGGGRGSEAFF
TRBV2	TRBJ1-4	NA	NA	TGTGCCAGCAGCCCGGGACATAATGAAAAACTGTTTTTT	CASSPGHNEKLFF
TRBV7-2	TRBJ1-2	TRBD1	NA	TGTGCCAGCAGCTTAGGGGGACAGTCCTATGGCTACACCTTC	CASSLGGQSYGYTF
TRBV19	TRBJ1-2	NA	NA	TGTGCCAGTAGGGGGAGCAGCCGCAGCTATGGCTACACCTTC	CASRGSSRSYGYTF
TRBV9	TRBJ2-2	TRBD2	NA	TGTGCCAGCAGTGAAGGACTAGCCCTGAACACCGGGGAGCTGTTTTTT	CASSEGLALNTGELFF
TRBV5-1	TRBJ1-1	NA	NA	TGCGCCAGCACCGAGCGGGGGGCCCGGGGCACTGAAGCTTTCTTT	CASTERGARGTEAFF
TRBV28	TRBJ1-2	NA	NA	TGTGCCAGCAGTTTGGGAGGCTATGGCTACACCTTC	CASSLGGYGYTF
TRBV2	TRBJ2-7	TRBD1	NA	TGTGCCAGCAGGGCCGGGACAGGTAATTACGAGCAGTACTTC	CASRAGTGNYEQYF
TRBV5-4	TRBJ2-7	TRBD2	NA	TGTGCCAGCAGCCTGGGGGGGCGGACTAGCGTTGCCTACGAGCAGTACTTC	CASSLGGRTSVAYEQYF
TRBV7-3	TRBJ2-1	NA	NA	TGTGCCAGCAGCTCATGGGGTGGCGGGGCCAACAATGAGCAGTTCTTC	CASSSWGGGANNEQFF
TRBV10-1	TRBJ2-2	NA	few	TGCGCCAGCAGTAGGCAGGGGTCCGGAACCGGGGAGCTGTTTTTT	CASSRQGSGTGELFF
TRBV7-8	TRBJ2-3	NA	once	TGTGCCAGCAGGATGATGGGGGGTTTTAGGACAGATACGCAGTATTTT	CASRMMGGFRTDTQYF
TRBV7-2	TRBJ1-1	NA	NA	TGTGCCAGCAGTTTACCGGGGGCGGGGGCAGCTTTCTTT	CASSLPGAGAAFF
TRBV7-9	TRBJ2-2	TRBD1	NA	TGTGCCACCCCCTGGGGACAGGTGGAAGAAACCGGGGAGCTGTTTTTT	CATPWGQVEETGELFF
TRBV29-1	TRBJ2-1	NA	NA	TGCAGCGCGGAGTGGGCATCCTACAATGAGCAGTTCTTC	CSAEWASYNEQFF
TRBV11-2	TRBJ2-3	TRBD1	NA	TGTGCCAGCAGACTTACACCTCCCGGGACAGTCAGTTCAGATACGCAGTATTTT	CASRLTPPGTVSSDTQYF
TRBV5-1	TRBJ2-7	NA	NA	TGCGCCAGCAGCTTGGTGGTGGGACATTACGAGCAGTACTTC	CASSLVVGHYEQYF
TRBV28	TRBJ1-1	NA	NA	TGTGCCAGCAGTTTATCGTCCGGGGAGATGAACACTGAAGCTTTCTTT	CASSLSSGEMNTEAFF
TRBV7-9	TRBJ1-2	NA	NA	TGTGCCAGCAGCTTAGGGACAGCTAACTATGGCTACACCTTC	CASSLGTANYGYTF
TRBV19	TRBJ2-2	NA	NA	TGTGCCAGTAGTATTCGCGGAGCAACCGGGGAGCTGTTTTTT	CASSIRGATGELFF
TRBV23-1	TRBJ1-3	TRBD1	NA	TGCGCCAGCAGTCTCCGGGACAGGGGGCCTGGAAACACCATATATTTT	CASSLRDRGPGNTIYF
TRBV6-1	TRBJ1-6	TRBD1	NA	TGTGCCAGCAGTGAAGGGGACAGGGTAAATTCACCCCTCCACTTT	CASSEGDRVNSPLHF
TRBV11-3	TRBJ2-7	NA	NA	TGTGCCAGCAGCTTAAACAGTCGGCTCGAGCAGTACTTC	CASSLNSRLEQYF
TRBV9	TRBJ2-1	NA	NA	TGTGCCAGCAGCCCTGGGGGACACGAGGGGAATGAGCAGTTCTTC	CASSPGGHEGNEQFF
TRBV11-2	TRBJ1-1	NA	few	TGTGCCAGCAGCGAACAGATAGAAGCTTTCTTT	CASSEQIEAFF
TRBV6-1	TRBJ1-6	NA	NA	TGTGCCAGCAGTGAGGGCAGGGTCCGTGTGCCACCCCTCCACTTT	CASSEGRVRVPPLHF
TRBV4-2	TRBJ2-7	TRBD1	NA	TGTGCCAGCAGCCTTGGACAGGGGGAGACCTACGAGCAGTACTTC	CASSLGQGETYEQYF
TRBV7-8	TRBJ2-5	NA	NA	TGTGCCAGCAGCTCGCACAGGCAAGAGACCCAGTACTTC	CASSSHRQETQYF
TRBV7-2	TRBJ1-5	TRBD1	NA	TGTGCCAGCAGCTCGCTCCTAAAAGCGGACAGGTCCGGACAGCCCCAGCATTTT	CASSSLLKADRSGQPQHF
TRBV4-2	TRBJ2-7	TRBD2	NA	TGTGCCAGCAGCCAAGATAGCGGGCAGAGCTCCTACGAGCAGTACTTC	CASSQDSGQSSYEQYF
TRBV3-1/TRBV3-2	TRBJ2-3	TRBD1	NA	TGTGCCAGCAGTTACAGGGGCGATGGGTTCTCAGATACGCAGTATTTT	CASSYRGDGFSDTQYF
TRBV2	TRBJ1-4	NA	NA	TGTGCCAGCACGGGACAAGGGAATGAAAAACTGTTTTTT	CASTGQGNEKLFF
TRBV4-3	TRBJ1-1	NA	NA	TGCGCCAGCAGCCTCGGTCAGGGTACTGAAGCTTTCTTT	CASSLGQGTEAFF
TRBV6-5	TRBJ2-3	NA	NA	TGTGCCAGCAGTAGCGTCGGCACAGATACGCAGTATTTT	CASSSVGTDTQYF
TRBV6-6	TRBJ1-2	TRBD1	NA	TGTGCCAGCAGTGCGTACAGGGGGCCTGGCTACACCTTC	CASSAYRGPGYTF
TRBV19	TRBJ2-2	NA	NA	TGTGCCAGTAACCCCTACAGTTCTCCTACCGGGGAGCTGTTTTTT	CASNPYSSPTGELFF
TRBV3-1/TRBV3-2	TRBJ1-3	TRBD1	NA	TGTGCCAGCAGGGGGGACAGTGGAAACACCATATATTTT	CASRGDSGNTIYF
TRBV19	TRBJ2-3	NA	once	TGTGCCAGTAGTTTAGCGGGACAGAGATCCACAGATACGCAGTATTTT	CASSLAGQRSTDTQYF